This is a list of T cell receptor beta chains from one sample in a study of shared clonotypes between healthy human individuals. Sequencing was performed with immunoSEQ multiplex PCR; in TCRdb, only in-frame clones are kept and a portion is missing. The sample holds 2 million to 2.5 million clones, over 85% seen once. The sample comprised naive CD4+ T cells from PBMCs. Receptor source: a man aged 18 to 35 in good health. Some clones in this sample may be carry-over from other donors' samples. Both conserved end residues are part of each CDR3. The D gene is left open where the match is weak. Some rows have no size entry. The others give once, few or many, or a class for an expanded clone.

>17|TRBV18|TRBJ2-3|NA|TRBD2
CASSLSLLALRTDTQYF
TGTGCCAGCTCACTCTCCCTACTAGCGTTGCGCACAGATACGCAGTATTTT
>15|TRBV10-1|TRBJ2-4|NA|NA
CASSESPGAKNIQYF
TGCGCCAGCAGTGAGTCACCAGGAGCCAAAAACATTCAGTACTTC
>15|TRBV5-4|TRBJ2-5|once|NA
CASSSDTLRIETQYF
TGTGCCAGCAGCAGTGACACCCTCCGGATCGAGACCCAGTACTTC
>15|TRBV11-2|TRBJ2-6|NA|NA
CASSLWSPGANVLTF
TGTGCCAGCAGCTTATGGAGTCCTGGGGCCAACGTCCTGACTTTC
>13|TRBV6-5|TRBJ2-7|NA|NA
CASSYPRAGRSDF
TGTGCCAGCAGTTACCCGAGGGCTGGACGATCGGACTTC
>18|TRBV18|TRBJ2-1|NA|NA
CASSPRGGPQRGYNEQFF
TGTGCCAGCTCACCACGGGGGGGGCCGCAGCGGGGTTACAATGAGCAGTTCTTC
>13|TRBV6-5|TRBJ1-2|NA|NA
CASSSAGHYGYTF
TGTGCCAGCAGTTCAGCGGGGCACTATGGCTACACCTTC
>15|TRBV2|TRBJ2-3|NA|NA
CASSVSPGSPDTQYF
TGTGCCAGCAGCGTGTCCCCGGGTTCCCCAGATACGCAGTATTTT
>15|TRBV5-1|TRBJ2-1|NA|NA
CASSIRWDTYNEQFF
TGCGCCAGCAGCATCCGGTGGGACACGTACAATGAGCAGTTCTTC
>17|TRBV18|TRBJ1-4|NA|NA
CASSPRGGAATNEKLFF
TGTGCCAGCTCACCCCGGGGCGGTGCTGCAACTAATGAAAAACTGTTTTTT
>18|TRBV7-9|TRBJ2-1|NA|TRBD2
CASSFFSGGADTYNEQFF
TGTGCCAGCAGCTTTTTTAGCGGGGGGGCCGATACCTACAATGAGCAGTTCTTC
>15|TRBV18|TRBJ2-6|NA|NA
CASSPTSGGANVLTF
TGTGCCAGCTCACCTACCTCTGGTGGGGCCAACGTCCTGACTTTC
>14|TRBV9|TRBJ2-3|NA|NA
CASSVAGAEDTQYF
TGTGCCAGCAGCGTAGCGGGAGCGGAAGATACGCAGTATTTT
>11|TRBV7-2|TRBJ1-4|NA|NA
CASSLNEKLFF
TGTGCCAGCAGCTTAAATGAAAAACTGTTTTTT
>17|TRBV9|TRBJ2-3|NA|NA
CASSVDAARSDTDTQYF
TGTGCCAGCAGCGTAGACGCAGCTAGATCCGATACCGATACGCAGTATTTT
>12|TRBV6-5|TRBJ2-1|NA|NA
CASSSSIGEQFF
TGTGCCAGCAGTTCCAGCATAGGTGAGCAGTTCTTC
>13|TRBV11-3|TRBJ2-5|NA|NA
CASSLGLQETQYF
TGTGCCAGCAGCCTGGGACTTCAAGAGACCCAGTACTTC
>15|TRBV2|TRBJ2-7|NA|NA
CASSEAGVGSYEQYF
TGTGCCAGCAGTGAAGCGGGAGTGGGATCCTACGAGCAGTACTTC
>14|TRBV11-2|TRBJ2-3|NA|NA
CASSLGARVDTQYF
TGTGCCAGCAGCTTAGGGGCGAGAGTAGATACGCAGTATTTT
>15|TRBV18|TRBJ1-3|NA|NA
CASSPNRAKVDTIYF
TGTGCCAGCTCACCAAACAGGGCAAAGGTGGACACCATATATTTT
>14|TRBV2|TRBJ2-5|NA|NA
CASSEGPFQETQYF
TGTGCCAGCAGTGAGGGACCCTTCCAAGAGACCCAGTACTTC
>15|TRBV4-3|TRBJ2-7|NA|NA
CASSQNPGLGYEQYF
TGCGCCAGCAGCCAAAACCCGGGCCTAGGGTACGAGCAGTACTTC
>16|TRBV18|TRBJ2-5|NA|TRBD2
CASSSLAALTQETQYF
TGTGCCAGCTCGTCACTAGCGGCCTTGACGCAAGAGACCCAGTACTTC
>13|TRBV7-3|TRBJ2-1|NA|NA
CASSTIGGGEQFF
TGTGCCAGCAGCACCATTGGAGGTGGTGAGCAGTTCTTC
>18|TRBV5-1|TRBJ2-6|NA|TRBD1
CASSYGTGPTSGANVLTF
TGCGCCAGCAGTTATGGGACAGGACCTACCTCTGGGGCCAACGTCCTGACTTTC
>15|TRBV7-7|TRBJ2-3|NA|TRBD1
CASSFRTGGTDTQYF
TGTGCCAGCAGCTTCCGGACAGGGGGCACAGATACGCAGTATTTT
>15|TRBV5-1|TRBJ2-3|NA|NA
CASSSDGISTDTQYF
TGCGCCAGCAGCTCGGACGGAATTAGCACAGATACGCAGTATTTT
>14|TRBV9|TRBJ2-3|NA|TRBD1
CASSPRTGSDTQYF
TGTGCCAGCAGCCCCCGGACAGGGTCAGATACGCAGTATTTT
>14|TRBV28|TRBJ2-5|NA|TRBD1
CASSTPGGQETQYF
TGTGCCAGCAGTACCCCAGGGGGCCAAGAGACCCAGTACTTC
>14|TRBV28|TRBJ2-7|NA|NA
CASSIRGLIYEQYF
TGTGCCAGCAGTATACGGGGCCTGATCTACGAGCAGTACTTC
>14|TRBV28|TRBJ2-7|NA|NA
CASSFSGFPYEQYF
TGTGCCAGCAGTTTCTCGGGATTTCCCTACGAGCAGTACTTC
>15|TRBV7-6|TRBJ1-4|NA|NA
CASRGRRTTNEKLFF
TGTGCCAGCAGGGGCCGGCGGACAACTAATGAAAAACTGTTTTTT
>14|TRBV7-9|TRBJ2-3|NA|TRBD1
CASRQGALTDTQYF
TGTGCCAGCAGGCAGGGGGCCCTGACAGATACGCAGTATTTT
>15|TRBV29-1|TRBJ1-1|NA|NA
CSVGGREGFGTEAFF
TGCAGCGTGGGAGGGAGGGAGGGTTTCGGGACTGAAGCTTTCTTT
>15|TRBV29-1|TRBJ2-7|NA|NA
CSVGYVAILGIEQYF
TGCAGCGTTGGGTACGTAGCCATCTTGGGGATAGAGCAGTACTTC
>15|TRBV11-3|TRBJ1-4|NA|NA
CASSLVGGGVEKLFF
TGTGCCAGCAGCCTTGTGGGCGGGGGAGTGGAAAAACTGTTTTTT
>16|TRBV28|TRBJ1-1|NA|TRBD1
CASSPIEGALDTEAFF
TGTGCCAGCAGTCCGATAGAGGGGGCGCTCGACACTGAAGCTTTCTTT
>15|TRBV5-1|TRBJ1-2|NA|NA
CASGPLPGTRGGYTF
TGCGCCTCCGGGCCCCTTCCGGGGACGAGAGGAGGCTACACCTTC
>12|TRBV6-5|TRBJ2-7|NA|NA
CASSRQGGEQYF
TGTGCCAGCAGTCGACAGGGAGGCGAGCAGTACTTC
>15|TRBV28|TRBJ2-7|NA|TRBD2
CASTYPSGRPREQYF
TGTGCCAGCACTTATCCTAGCGGGAGGCCCCGCGAGCAGTACTTC
>12|TRBV18|TRBJ2-7|NA|NA
CASSIDPTGQYF
TGTGCCAGCTCAATCGACCCGACCGGGCAGTACTTC
>15|TRBV11-2|TRBJ2-7|NA|TRBD1
CASSSGTGGMDEQYF
TGTGCCAGCAGCTCGGGGACAGGGGGTATGGACGAGCAGTACTTC
>14|TRBV7-9|TRBJ1-1|NA|TRBD1
CASSSTGAGTEAFF
TGTGCCAGCAGCTCGACAGGGGCGGGCACTGAAGCTTTCTTT
>16|TRBV18|TRBJ2-6|NA|NA
CASSPPVGSGANVLTF
TGTGCCAGCTCACCACCGGTGGGTTCTGGGGCCAACGTCCTGACTTTC
>14|TRBV9|TRBJ2-3|NA|NA
CASSVEPGTDTQYF
TGTGCCAGCAGCGTAGAACCGGGGACAGATACGCAGTATTTT
>16|TRBV5-1|TRBJ1-3|NA|NA
CASSFGLGSSGNTIYF
TGCGCCAGCAGCTTCGGCCTTGGGTCCTCTGGAAACACCATATATTTT
>15|TRBV2|TRBJ1-2|NA|TRBD1
CASSPVMGQGSGYTF
TGTGCCAGCAGTCCGGTGATGGGACAGGGCTCTGGCTACACCTTC
>15|TRBV10-1|TRBJ2-7|NA|TRBD2
CASSSSLATPYEQYF
TGCGCCAGCAGTTCCTCACTAGCGACTCCCTACGAGCAGTACTTC
>16|TRBV4-3|TRBJ1-1|NA|TRBD1
CASSQGTGGGDTEAFF
TGCGCCAGCAGCCAAGGCACAGGGGGCGGCGACACTGAAGCTTTCTTT
>14|TRBV6-1|TRBJ2-5|NA|TRBD1
CASGTGGIGETQYF
TGTGCCAGCGGGACAGGGGGCATTGGAGAGACCCAGTACTTC
>14|TRBV2|TRBJ1-2|NA|NA
CASKWDTDNYGYTF
TGTGCCAGCAAGTGGGACACCGATAACTATGGCTACACCTTC
>16|TRBV10-3|TRBJ2-2|NA|NA
CAISESRSAKGGELFF
TGTGCCATCAGTGAGTCCCGGTCAGCTAAAGGCGGGGAGCTGTTTTTT
>15|TRBV6-5|TRBJ1-3|NA|NA
CASSYSRTSGNTIYF
TGTGCCAGCAGTTACAGCAGGACGTCTGGAAACACCATATATTTT
>17|TRBV18|TRBJ2-2|NA|TRBD2
CASSPRLAGSNTGELFF
TGTGCCAGCTCACCAAGACTAGCGGGATCGAACACCGGGGAGCTGTTTTTT